The 2 T cell receptor beta chains below were found in one sample sequenced in a study of blood T cell repertoires in COVID-19. Method: immunoSEQ multiplex PCR; TCRdb's copy keeps in-frame clones and lacks some. The table has 200,000 to 250,000 clones, roughly nine tenths seen once; the top ten hold roughly 3%. The sample was peripheral blood. These receptors were obtained from a man younger than 35 with active or convalescent COVID-19.

The gene calls are TRBV11-2 and TRBJ1-2; maybe TRBD1 (6 bases). The V and J ends lost 5 bases and 8 bases respectively, with 18 bases between them. CDR3 size: 14 residues. Germline CDR1 reads SGHAT; CDR2 reads FQNNGV. The CDR3 loop reads CASSPGAGSQGYTF. The CDR3 DNA reads as TGTGCCAGCAGCCCAGGGGCAGGGTCCCAGGGCTACACCTTC. The whole variable domain, remainder taken from reference TRBV11-2 and TRBJ1-2, is EAGVAQSPRYKIIEKRQSVAFWCNPISGHATLYWYQQILGQGPKLLIQFQNNGVVDDSQLPKDRFSAERLKGVDSTLKIQPAKLEDSAVYLCASSPGAGSQGYTFGSGTRLTVV.

The V call is TRBV5-1, the J call TRBJ2-7; TRBD1 might be the D (6 bases). Looked up from germline, CDR1 is SGHRS and CDR2 is YFSETQ. CDR3 length: 15 amino acids. V lost 1 base to trimming and J lost 5 bases, with 16 bases between them. The CDR3 nucleotides are TGCGCCAGCAGCTTGAGGGGCCTCAGGGGAGACGAGCAGTACTTC. Translation gives CASSLRGLRGDEQYF.